A single sample gave rise to the 27 T cell receptor beta chains below, sequenced in a study of CD8 T cells in Susac syndrome. RNA, at about 0.45 to 1 ug, was reverse transcribed with random hexamers. MiXCR, run by TCRdb on the immunoSEQ multiplex PCR reads, gives a single entry per CDR3 protein. The table includes some 110,000 distinct CDR3 sequences, approximately 95% detected once. The sequenced material came from CD8+ T cells from PBMCs. Receptor source: a human donor with multiple sclerosis.

The DNA for the CDR3 is TGCGCCAGCAGCTTGGATAACACCGGGGAGCTGTTTTTT. Translation gives CASSLDNTGELFF. The chain combines TRBV5-1 with TRBJ2-2; D remains ambiguous. Germline loops: CDR1 SGHRS, CDR2 YFSETQ. The germline V and J ends were trimmed by 0 bases and 2 bases, with 2 bases remaining between them. The CDR3 has 13 residues. Filled out from reference TRBV5-1 and TRBJ2-2, the complete variable domain reads KAGVTQTPRYLIKTRGQQVTLSCSPISGHRSVSWYQQTPGQGLQFLFEYFSETQRNKGNFPGRFSGRQFSNSRSEMNVSTLELGDSALYLCASSLDNTGELFFGEGSRLTVL.

The genes are TRBV29-1 and TRBJ2-1; TRBD2 is a possible D gene (5 bases). The CDR3 covers 12 residues. Germline CDR1 reads SQVTM; CDR2 reads ANQGSEA. Trimming took 6 bases from V and 10 from J, leaving 16 bases between them. CDR3 region: CSVPKRAREQFF. CDR3 in DNA: TGCAGCGTCCCAAAGAGGGCAAGGGAGCAGTTCTTC.

The CDR3 here is CSVFSRTGGKTQYF. Written as DNA, the CDR3 is TGCAGCGTTTTCTCCCGGACAGGGGGAAAGACCCAGTACTTC. The J gene is TRBJ2-5, the V gene TRBV29-1; 10 positions match TRBD1. The CDR3 is 14 residues long. Germline CDR1 SQVTM, CDR2 ANQGSEA. Trimming cost V 5 bases and J 6 bases; bases outside gene matches: 9.

The chain links TRBV20-1 to TRBJ2-7; 8 nucleotides match TRBD2. The CDR3 is 14 amino acids. CDR1 is DFQATT and CDR2 is SNEGSKA in the germline V gene (reference sequence). The V segment lost 6 bases and the J segment 3 bases; nucleotides outside the gene matches: 10. CDR3 residues: CSASGTSVYYEQYF. The CDR3, as DNA: TGCAGTGCCTCCGGGACTAGTGTTTACTACGAGCAGTACTTC.

V gene TRBV15 combines with J gene TRBJ2-7, with D possibly called TRBD1 or TRBD2 (6 bases each). The ends were cut back, 0 bases at V and 3 bases at J, with 21 bases in the middle. CDR3 size: 18 residues. The germline CDR1 and CDR2 sequences are LNHNV and YYDKDF (reference sequence). The CDR3 DNA reads TGTGCCACCAGCAGAGATCTTAGGGTTGGGGGGCCCCACTACGAGCAGTACTTC. Translation gives CATSRDLRVGGPHYEQYF.

The chain combines TRBV24-1 with TRBJ2-4, with 7 nucleotides matching TRBD1. V shed 8 bases, J shed 4 bases, and the junction held 1 base outside the gene matches. The V gene's germline CDR1 is KGHDR and CDR2 SFDVKD. This CDR3 is 12 amino acids long. CDR3 loop: CATKGAKNIQYF. The CDR3 DNA sequence: TGTGCCACCAAGGGGGCAAAAAACATTCAGTACTTC.

The gene calls are TRBV3-1 and TRBJ1-3; D gene uncertain. This CDR3 region has 15 residues. Germline V gives CDR1 LGHDT, CDR2 YNNKEL (reference sequence). The V and J ends lost 1 base and 0 bases respectively, with 7 bases between them. This CDR3 is CASSQAFSSGNTIYF. Here the CDR3 DNA reads TGTGCCAGCAGCCAAGCTTTCAGCTCTGGAAACACCATATATTTT.

The chain recombines TRBV5-1 with TRBJ1-3, with D unresolved. From germline, CDR1 is SGHRS and CDR2 YFSETQ. CDR3 length: 15 residues. Trimming left V 0 bases short and J 1 base short, with 8 bases between. The CDR3 DNA reads TGCGCCAGCAGCTTGGGTTTGAATTCTGGAAACACCATATATTTT. Amino acids: CASSLGLNSGNTIYF.

The genes are TRBV12-3 or TRBV12-4 and TRBJ2-3; D possibly corresponds to TRBD2 (6 bases). This CDR3 is built from 18 residues. Trimming stripped 6 bases from V and 9 bases from J, with 31 bases between. The CDR3 nucleotides read TGTGCCAGCAGCGCTCCCGGGGACTCAGATACGGGCCAGATAACGCAGTATTTT. Amino acids: CASSAPGDSDTGQITQYF.

This clonotype was recorded only once. The V gene is TRBV20-1, the J gene TRBJ2-2; tentatively, D is TRBD1 or TRBD2 (5 bases each). The CDR3 is 16 residues long. Looked up from germline, CDR1 is DFQATT and CDR2 is SNEGSKA (reference sequence). The V gene lost 0 bases and the J gene lost 0 bases, with 11 bases spanning the gap. The CDR3 nucleotides read TGCAGTGCTAGAGATTCGCAGGGAGCGAACACCGGGGAGCTGTTTTTT. The encoded protein is CSARDSQGANTGELFF.

The V gene is TRBV12-5, the J gene TRBJ2-7; 10 bases are shared with TRBD1. This CDR3 is built from 15 residues. The ends lost 7 bases at V and 7 bases at J; junction bases unmatched: 13. CDR1 is LGHNT and CDR2 is FRNRAP in the germline V gene. CDR3 bases: TGTGCTAGTGCCAAATGGACAGGGGGACTGGGGGAGCAGTACGTC. This encodes CASAKWTGGLGEQYV.

The rearrangement joins TRBV7-9 to TRBJ2-5, with 14 nucleotides matching TRBD2. The V segment lost 5 bases and the J segment 2 bases; nucleotides outside the gene matches: 10. The CDR3 is 18 residues long. Germline V gene sequence: CDR1 SEHNR, CDR2 FQNEAQ (reference sequence). CDR3 DNA: TGTGCCAGCAGCCCCCGACTAGCGGGGGGGGGAGGGCAAGAGACCCAGTACTTC. Translation: CASSPRLAGGGGQETQYF.

The chain carries TRBV10-3 and TRBJ2-7, with 7 nucleotides matching TRBD2. V dropped 4 bases and J dropped 1; count of bases not matched to a gene: 1. Germline V lookup: CDR1 ENHRY, CDR2 SYGVKD. The CDR3 contains 13 residues. CDR3 loop: CAISGGGSYEQYF. The DNA for the CDR3 is TGTGCCATCAGTGGCGGGGGTTCCTACGAGCAGTACTTC.

This clonotype was picked up a small number of times. The chain carries TRBV7-9 and TRBJ2-1; D call uncertain. Germline V lookup: CDR1 SEHNR, CDR2 FQNEAQ (reference sequence). The CDR3 runs 13 residues. Trimming removed 1 base at V and 2 bases at J, with 3 bases between. The CDR3 nucleotides are TGTGCCAGCAGCTTAGGAGCCTACAATGAGCAGTTCTTC. Translation: CASSLGAYNEQFF.

The chain combines TRBV9 with TRBJ1-2; no definite D call. The germline V gene encodes CDR1 SGDLS and CDR2 YYNGEE. V was clipped by 5 bases and J by 4 bases, with 9 bases between them. This CDR3 is built from 12 residues. CDR3 sequence: CASSPGLYGYTF. The CDR3, as DNA: TGTGCCAGCAGTCCCGGACTCTATGGCTACACCTTC.

The chain joins TRBV19 to TRBJ1-1; TRBD1 matches at 8 bases. Trimming cost V 4 bases and J 6 bases; bases outside gene matches: 7. This CDR3 is built from 14 residues. Germline-derived CDR1 and CDR2 are LNHDA and SQIVND (reference sequence). The CDR3 reads CASSKAGGAAEAFF. In DNA, the CDR3 is TGTGCCAGTAGTAAGGCAGGGGGCGCCGCTGAAGCTTTCTTT.

The V and J genes are TRBV6-6 and TRBJ1-2; 8 nucleotides align to TRBD1. This CDR3 has 14 residues. Germline V gene lookup returns CDR1 MNHNY and CDR2 SVGAGI (reference sequence). V trimming: 0 bases; J trimming: 6 bases; junction bases outside the gene matches: 3. CDR3 in amino acids: CASSYSMDRDGYTF. CDR3 in DNA: TGTGCCAGCAGTTACTCGATGGACAGGGATGGCTACACCTTC.

The V call is TRBV7-8, the J call TRBJ1-3, with TRBD1 as a possible D gene (6 bases). Looked up from germline, CDR1 is SGHVS and CDR2 is FQNEAQ. Trimming removed 5 bases at V and 0 bases at J, with 14 bases between. CDR3 length: 16 residues. CDR3 protein: CASSAGQLNSGNTIYF. CDR3 nucleotides: TGTGCCAGCAGCGCCGGACAGCTAAACTCTGGAAACACCATATATTTT.

The J gene is TRBJ1-2, the V gene TRBV3-1, with D perhaps TRBD1 (5 bases). Trimming pared 5 bases from V and 11 bases from J, leaving 12 bases between. This CDR3 comprises 11 residues. CDR1 is LGHDT, CDR2 YNNKEL, per germline (reference sequence). CDR3 coding DNA: TGTGCCAGCAGCGAAGGGACCTTATACACCTTC. It translates to CASSEGTLYTF. Supplemented by reference TRBV3-1 and TRBJ1-2, the full variable domain reads DTAVSQTPKYLVTQMGNDKSIKCEQNLGHDTMYWYKQDSKKFLKIMFSYNNKELIINETVPNRFSPKSPDKAHLNLHINSLELGDSAVYFCASSEGTLYTFGSGTRLTVV.

The rearrangement joins TRBV13 to TRBJ1-2; D call uncertain. Trimming took off 5 bases at V and 5 bases at J, with 18 bases between the two ends. The CDR3 has 15 amino acids. Germline V lookup: CDR1 PRHDT, CDR2 FYEKMQ (reference sequence). CDR3 nucleotides: TGTGCCAGCAGCGTTCGGACGGCTGGGAGGTATGGCTACACCTTC. Translated: CASSVRTAGRYGYTF.

This rearrangement joins TRBV7-8 to TRBJ2-1; 7 bases line up with TRBD2. Germline V lookup: CDR1 SGHVS, CDR2 FQNEAQ. There are 15 residues in the CDR3. With V trimmed by 4 bases and J by 9 bases, 12 bases remained unmatched. The CDR3 DNA follows: TGTGCCAGCAGCTCTCGTCGTGGACTAGAGACTGAGCAGTTCTTC. Its translation is CASSSRRGLETEQFF. Full variable domain (missing parts from reference TRBV7-8 and TRBJ2-1): GAGVSQSPRYKVAKRGQDVALRCDPISGHVSLFWYQQALGQGPEFLTYFQNEAQLDKSGLPSDRFFAERPEGSVSTLKIQRTQQEDSAVYLCASSSRRGLETEQFFGPGTRLTVL.

The V and J genes are TRBV7-2 and TRBJ2-3; the D is unclear. Germline CDR1 is SGHTA and CDR2 is FQGNSA. Trimming stripped 5 bases from V and 3 bases from J, with 12 bases between. This CDR3 contains 14 residues. The CDR3 region has the DNA TGTGCCAGCAGCCCACAAGACCTTACAGATACGCAGTATTTT. Translated: CASSPQDLTDTQYF. Based on the CDR3 plus reference TRBV7-2 and TRBJ2-3, the full variable domain is GAGVSQSPSNKVTEKGKDVELRCDPISGHTALYWYRQSLGQGLEFLIYFQGNSAPDKSGLPSDRFSAERTGGSVSTLTIQRTQQEDSAVYLCASSPQDLTDTQYFGPGTRLTVL.

The rearrangement joins TRBV4-1 to TRBJ2-1; D might be TRBD2 (6 bases). Germline V gene lookup returns CDR1 MGHRA and CDR2 YSYEKL. The CDR3 sequence is 15 residues long. Trimming took off 1 base at V and 8 bases at J, with 15 bases between the two ends. The CDR3, as DNA: TGCGCCAGCAGCCAAGTTCATGGCGGGAAGGATGAGCAGTTCTTC. It specifies CASSQVHGGKDEQFF.

The chain links TRBV27 to TRBJ2-1; D gene unclear. Germline CDR1 and CDR2: MNHEY and SMNVEV (reference sequence). Trimming stripped 6 bases from V and 4 bases from J, with 4 bases between. The CDR3 totals 11 residues. The CDR3 nucleotides read TGTGCCAGCAGCCGATACAATGAGCAGTTCTTC. It specifies CASSRYNEQFF.

This rearrangement joins TRBV19 to TRBJ2-2; D may be TRBD2 (6 bases). The germline gives CDR1 LNHDA, CDR2 SQIVND (reference sequence). V lost 3 bases and J 6 bases, leaving 8 bases between the germline ends. This CDR3 region has 13 residues. This CDR3 is CASSIRGSGELFF. The CDR3 DNA is TGTGCCAGTAGTATCCGGGGGTCCGGGGAGCTGTTTTTT. Full variable domain (rest looked up from reference TRBV19 and TRBJ2-2): DGGITQSPKYLFRKEGQNVTLSCEQNLNHDAMYWYRQDPGQGLRLIYYSQIVNDFQKGDIAEGYSVSREKKESFPLTVTSAQKNPTAFYLCASSIRGSGELFFGEGSRLTVL.

The rearrangement uses TRBV21-1 and TRBJ2-7; the table's D call, TRBD1, was not checked against the DNA. TRBV21-1 is tagged as a pseudogene. The length of the CDR3 is 15 residues. CDR3 amino acids: CASSKDGDSRCEQYV. CDR3 coding DNA: TGTGCCAGCAGCAAAGACGGAGACAGCCGCTGCGAGCAGTACGTC.

This chain uses TRBV18 with TRBJ1-5, with D unclear. This CDR3 spans 12 amino acids. Germline CDR1 KGHSH, CDR2 LQKENI. The V end was cut by 6 bases, the J end by 4 bases, with 7 bases between. Here the CDR3 reads CASSPPNQPQHF. Here the CDR3 DNA reads TGTGCCAGCTCTCCTCCTAATCAGCCCCAGCATTTT. The complete variable domain, with remaining parts taken from reference TRBV18 and TRBJ1-5, reads NAGVMQNPRHLVRRRGQEARLRCSPMKGHSHVYWYRQLPEEGLKFMVYLQKENIIDESGMPKERFSAEFPKEGPSILRIQQVVRGDSAAYFCASSPPNQPQHFGDGTRLSIL.